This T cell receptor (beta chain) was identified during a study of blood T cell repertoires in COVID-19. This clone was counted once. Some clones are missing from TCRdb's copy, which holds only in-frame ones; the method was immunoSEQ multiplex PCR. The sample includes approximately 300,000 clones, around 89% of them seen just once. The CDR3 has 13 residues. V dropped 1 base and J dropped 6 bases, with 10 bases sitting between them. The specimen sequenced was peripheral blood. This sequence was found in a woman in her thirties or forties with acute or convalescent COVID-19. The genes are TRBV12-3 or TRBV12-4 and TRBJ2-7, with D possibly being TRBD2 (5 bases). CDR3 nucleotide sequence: TGTGCCAGCAGTTTAGGGGCGGGTCTCGAGCAGTACGTC. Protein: CASSLGAGLEQYV.